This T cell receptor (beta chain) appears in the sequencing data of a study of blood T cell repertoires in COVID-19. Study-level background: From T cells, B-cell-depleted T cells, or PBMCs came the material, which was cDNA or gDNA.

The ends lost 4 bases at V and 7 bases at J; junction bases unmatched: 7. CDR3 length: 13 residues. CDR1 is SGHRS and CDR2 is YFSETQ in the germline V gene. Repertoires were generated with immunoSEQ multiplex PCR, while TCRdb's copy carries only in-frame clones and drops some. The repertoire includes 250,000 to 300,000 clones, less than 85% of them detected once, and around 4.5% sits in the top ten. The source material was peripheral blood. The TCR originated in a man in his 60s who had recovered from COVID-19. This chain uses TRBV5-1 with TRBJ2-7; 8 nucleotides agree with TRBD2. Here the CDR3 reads CASSLGGGLEQYF. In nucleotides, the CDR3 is TGCGCCAGCAGCCTAGGCGGGGGGCTGGAGCAGTACTTC.